Each of the 23 T cell receptor beta chains below was sequenced from the same sample in a study of cytomegalovirus exposure and HLA in healthy donors. Use of 60 Vbeta and 13 Jbeta primers characterized the PCR. Measured with immunoSEQ multiplex PCR; TCRdb has only the in-frame clones, and not every one. The sample carries roughly 100,000 clones, over 70% recorded once. The sample comprised PBMCs. The receptors shown here come from a female donor in good health and CMV-seronegative.

The genes are TRBV4-1 and TRBJ1-3; possible D gene TRBD1, 5 bases. The CDR3 length is 16 residues. V lost 1 base and J 2 bases, leaving 12 bases between the germline ends. In germline, CDR1 is MGHRA, CDR2 YSYEKL. The DNA of the CDR3 is TGCGCCAGCAGCCAAGTTTCAAGGGGAACTGGAAACACCATATATTTT. Translating it yields CASSQVSRGTGNTIYF.

J is TRBJ2-1 and V is TRBV15, with D possibly matching TRBD1 (5 bases). Deletions cut 0 bases from V and 3 bases from J, with 21 bases between. The germline V gene encodes CDR1 LNHNV and CDR2 YYDKDF (reference sequence). The CDR3 is made up of 19 amino acids. Here the CDR3 DNA reads TGTGCCACCAGCAGAGACTGGGGCTCTCTGGAGCTGGTCTACAATGAGCAGTTCTTC. Translated, it gives CATSRDWGSLELVYNEQFF.

This clone was detected only once. This chain's CDR3 is CASSWRTYNEQFF. DNA of the CDR3: TGCGCCAGCAGCTGGCGGACTTACAATGAGCAGTTCTTC. The J gene is TRBJ2-1, the V gene TRBV5-1; a possible D gene is TRBD2 (5 bases). V was cut by 3 bases and J by 4 bases, with 8 bases left in between. Looked up from germline, CDR1 is SGHRS and CDR2 is YFSETQ. The CDR3 totals 13 residues.

V gene TRBV9 combines with J gene TRBJ2-5; 8 bases align to TRBD1. The length of the CDR3 is 15 residues. Germline assignment: CDR1 SGDLS and CDR2 YYNGEE. V lost 4 bases to trimming and J lost 5 bases; unmatched junction nucleotides: 10. The CDR3 region is CASSPRTGLVETQYF. The CDR3, as DNA: TGTGCCAGCAGCCCTAGGACAGGGTTAGTGGAGACCCAGTACTTC. Using reference TRBV9 and TRBJ2-5 for the parts outside the CDR3, the full variable domain is DSGVTQTPKHLITATGQRVTLRCSPRSGDLSVYWYQQSLDQGLQFLIQYYNGEERAKGNILERFSAQQFPDLHSELNLSSLELGDSALYFCASSPRTGLVETQYFGPGTRLLVL.

CDR3 in amino acids: CASSISASSYEQYF. The CDR3 DNA reads TGTGCCAGTAGTATCAGCGCTAGCTCCTACGAGCAGTACTTC. This chain uses TRBV19 with TRBJ2-7, with D hard to call. V lost 3 bases, J lost 0 bases, and 9 bases lay in between. Germline values: CDR1 LNHDA, CDR2 SQIVND (reference sequence). This CDR3 region has 14 residues.

This clone was detected a few times. Other DNA sequences in the same sample also yield this CDR3. The J gene is TRBJ2-1, the V gene TRBV4-1; 10 positions agree with TRBD2. Germline CDR1 and CDR2: MGHRA and YSYEKL. The CDR3 runs 18 residues. J lost 5 bases, V lost 1 base, and 11 bases had no gene match. The CDR3 loop is CASSQAPLLAGRDNEQFF. CDR3 bases: TGCGCCAGCAGCCAAGCACCTTTACTAGCGGGGAGGGACAATGAGCAGTTCTTC.

This chain joins TRBV7-3 and TRBJ2-1; 7 bases are shared with TRBD1. Germline V CDR1 and CDR2: SGHTA, FQGTGA. Unmatched junction bases numbered 11, after V lost 5 bases and J lost 10 bases. CDR3 length equals 14 residues. As DNA, the CDR3 is TGTGCCAGCAGCCCCTCGGGACAGTTCGGGGAGCAGTTCTTC. Residues: CASSPSGQFGEQFF.

This clone was seen only once. The chain employs TRBV4-3 and TRBJ1-1; 12 bases are a match to TRBD1. CDR1 and CDR2 (germline): LGHNA, YSLEER. CDR3 size: 17 residues. Trimming cost V 4 bases and J 1 base; bases outside gene matches: 7. CDR3 coding DNA: TGCGCCAGCAGCCCGGGGACAGGGGGCCTGGGGAACACTGAAGCTTTCTTT. Its translation is CASSPGTGGLGNTEAFF.

The CDR3 region has the DNA TGTGCCACCCTCGCTCAGCGGGAAATTGACTACGAGCAGTACTTC. Encoded protein: CATLAQREIDYEQYF. The chain links TRBV28 to TRBJ2-7; 7 nucleotides line up with TRBD2. From germline, CDR1 is MDHEN and CDR2 SYDVKM. The J segment lost 3 bases and the V segment lost 10 bases, leaving 15 bases of the junction unmatched. CDR3 length: 15 residues.

For this clone: An end of the junction does not agree with germline; a read error may underlie this. The sample contains more than one DNA sequence encoding this CDR3. The chain joins TRBV18 to TRBJ2-5; 11 bases fit TRBD2. Germline CDR1 is KGHSH and CDR2 is LQKENI. This CDR3 comprises 16 residues. The CDR3 here is CASSQGTSGPQETQYF. The DNA for the CDR3 is TGTGCCAGTTCACAGGGGACTAGCGGACCCCAAGAGACCCAGTACTTC.

The rearrangement joins TRBV7-2 to TRBJ2-7; D unresolved. Germline assignment: CDR1 SGHTA and CDR2 FQGNSA. The CDR3 contains 12 residues. Trimming stripped 5 bases from V and 2 bases from J, with 7 bases between. This CDR3 reads CASSLEAYEQYF. The DNA for the CDR3 is TGTGCCAGCAGCCTCGAGGCCTACGAGCAGTACTTC.

Points on this clone: At one end the junction does not follow the germline gene, possibly because of a read error. The chain joins TRBV15 to TRBJ2-3; perhaps TRBD2 as D (6 bases). The CDR3 is made up of 16 amino acids. Germline loops: CDR1 LNHNV, CDR2 YYDKDF (reference sequence). CDR3: CATSRDPGGSRDTQYF. CDR3 in DNA: TGTGCCACCAGCAGAGACCCCGGGGGTAGCAGAGATACGCAGTATTTT.

The chain combines TRBV7-6 with TRBJ2-2; D ambiguous. The V end was cut by 5 bases, the J end by 1 base, with 5 bases between. This CDR3 is 13 amino acids long. Germline CDR1 SGHVS, CDR2 FNYEAQ. The DNA of the CDR3 is TGTGCCAGCAGCCTAATGAACACCGGGGAGCTGTTTTTT. Its translation: CASSLMNTGELFF.

This chain joins TRBV15 and TRBJ1-4; perhaps TRBD1 as D (6 bases). V was shortened by 6 bases and J by 8 bases, with 19 bases between the two germline ends. CDR1 is LNHNV, CDR2 YYDKDF, per germline (reference sequence). This CDR3 contains 15 residues. The CDR3 bases are TGTGCCACCAGGGCAGGGGCCGTAACGGGGGAAAAACTGTTTTTT. It encodes CATRAGAVTGEKLFF.

Remarks on this clone: This CDR3 is also generated by other DNA sequences in the sample. V gene TRBV5-4 combines with J gene TRBJ1-2; D is possibly TRBD1 (5 bases). Germline V gene data show CDR1 as SGHNT and CDR2 as YYREEE (reference sequence). This CDR3 comprises 13 residues. The V end was cut by 0 bases, the J end by 4 bases, with 7 bases between. CDR3 DNA sequence: TGTGCCAGCAGCTTGGACAGGACCTATGGCTACACCTTC. Its protein product is CASSLDRTYGYTF.

This chain joins TRBV5-4 and TRBJ2-7; D unclear. Per the germline V gene, CDR1 is SGHNT and CDR2 is YYREEE (reference sequence). Trimming took off 3 bases at V and 0 bases at J, with 10 bases between the two ends. The CDR3 is 14 amino acids. The CDR3 region is CASSWSGHSYEQYF. Here the CDR3 DNA reads TGTGCCAGCAGCTGGTCAGGCCACTCCTACGAGCAGTACTTC.

The chain combines TRBV7-2 with TRBJ2-3, with D tentatively TRBD1 (6 bases). CDR3 size: 17 residues. V lost 2 bases and J lost 4, with 19 bases in between. From germline, CDR1 is SGHTA and CDR2 FQGNSA. This CDR3 is CASSLLRAGAGPDTQYF. CDR3 DNA: TGTGCCAGCAGCTTACTGCGGGCAGGGGCGGGTCCAGATACGCAGTATTTT.

This chain connects TRBV20-1 to TRBJ1-1; no clear D. The CDR3 runs 11 residues. Trimming left V 5 bases short and J 4 bases short, with 8 bases between. From germline, CDR1 is DFQATT and CDR2 SNEGSKA (reference sequence). The CDR3 loop is CSADIFTEAFF. The DNA of the CDR3 is TGCAGTGCTGACATATTCACTGAAGCTTTCTTT.

The chain links TRBV9 to TRBJ2-1; TRBD2 aligns across 9 bases. This CDR3 contains 16 residues. Germline V gives CDR1 SGDLS, CDR2 YYNGEE. Trimming took 0 bases from V and 7 from J; bases not matched to a gene: 8. CDR3: CASSVEFSGSRNEQFF. For the CDR3, the DNA is TGTGCCAGCAGCGTAGAGTTTAGCGGGAGTCGAAATGAGCAGTTCTTC.

The genes are TRBV28 and TRBJ2-2; D may be TRBD1 (6 bases). V was pared by 3 bases and J by 0 bases, with 14 bases between. The CDR3 is 17 amino acids. Per germline, CDR1 MDHEN and CDR2 SYDVKM. The CDR3 is CASSFPTTGPNTGELFF. The DNA of the CDR3 is TGTGCCAGCAGTTTCCCAACTACAGGGCCGAACACCGGGGAGCTGTTTTTT.

The chain's CDR3 is CASSQASGSYEQYF. The CDR3 bases are TGTGCCAGCAGCCAGGCTAGCGGGAGCTACGAGCAGTACTTC. The chain combines TRBV4-2 with TRBJ2-7; 10 nucleotides match TRBD2. The CDR3 totals 14 residues. With 3 bases clipped from V and 3 bases from J, the junction kept 2 bases outside the gene matches. The germline V gene encodes CDR1 LGHNA and CDR2 YNFKEQ.

The chain uses TRBV5-6 and TRBJ2-1, with 13 bases matching TRBD2. Germline V gives CDR1 SGHDT, CDR2 YYEEEE. The CDR3 length is 16 residues. V lost 4 bases, J lost 1 base, and 2 bases stayed unmatched. The CDR3 loop is CASSQGLAGSYNEQFF. The CDR3 coding sequence is TGTGCCAGCAGCCAGGGACTAGCGGGATCCTACAATGAGCAGTTCTTC.

This clone was seen more than once but under ten times. The rearrangement links TRBV27 to TRBJ2-7; the D gene is possibly TRBD2 (7 bases). There are 14 residues in the CDR3. The germline V gene encodes CDR1 MNHEY and CDR2 SMNVEV (reference sequence). Trimming pared 4 bases from V and 6 bases from J, leaving 16 bases between. The CDR3 loop reads CASSWGGPPAEQYF. The CDR3 DNA reads as TGTGCCAGCAGTTGGGGGGGGCCCCCCGCCGAGCAGTACTTC.